The clone carrying this T cell receptor (beta chain) came up a few times. Antigen: not known. This entry is derived from a study of beta chain features in type 1 diabetes. Background on the study: Healthy donors resembled patients in age, gender and cell yields. Researchers looked at some 110 million sorted cells across all samples. Study-wide findings and caveats: When Type 1 diabetes patients were examined, their TCRB CDR3s proved moderately but significantly shorter in all four CD4+ subsets.

Investigators reverse transcribed all isolated RNA, so they sequenced expressed TCRB transcripts. Assay used: immunoSEQ multiplex PCR; TCRdb lists only in-frame clones, some missing. The sample has about 190,000 clones; 6% to 9% are singletons. Between the trimmed V and J ends, which lost 4 bases and 4 bases, there was a span of 9 bases. This CDR3 region has 13 residues. Germline-derived CDR1 and CDR2 are SNHLY and FYNNEI. Sequenced material: central memory CD4+ T cells from blood. The gene calls are TRBV2 and TRBJ2-3, with unresolved D. This clonotype was obtained from a young man with type 1 diabetes. CDR3 nucleotides: TGTGCCAGCAGTGTTAGTGGTCCAGATACGCAGTATTTT. Translation gives CASSVSGPDTQYF.